The 22 T cell receptor beta chains presented below share a single source sample, sequenced in a study of beta chain features in type 1 diabetes. Every isolated RNA sample was fully reverse transcribed, so sequencing captured expressed TCRB transcripts. The data were produced by immunoSEQ multiplex PCR, yet TCRdb's version contains in-frame clones alone and is incomplete. The data show 900,000 or so clones, with 15% to 20% seen just once and about 0.02% held by the top ten. Sequencing used naive CD4+ T cells from blood. The receptors here all came from a woman between 18 and 30 years old in good health.

This clone occurred a few times. This chain uses TRBV6-6 with TRBJ2-6; TRBD1 might be the D (6 bases). CDR3 length equals 16 residues. Germline V gene data show CDR1 as MNHNY and CDR2 as SVGAGI (reference sequence). Trimming took off 5 bases at V and 0 bases at J, with 11 bases between the two ends. The CDR3 coding sequence is TGTGCCAGCAGTCCCAACAGGGCCTCTGGGGCCAACGTCCTGACTTTC. Translating it yields CASSPNRASGANVLTF.

This sequence joins TRBV7-9 and TRBJ2-3; 9 nucleotides line up with TRBD1. Germline V gene sequence: CDR1 SEHNR, CDR2 FQNEAQ (reference sequence). The CDR3 runs 15 residues. Trimming at V came to 5 bases and at J to 0 bases, leaving 3 bases not matched to a gene. The CDR3 here is CASSLGTGSTDTQYF. CDR3 in DNA: TGTGCCAGCAGCCTAGGGACAGGGAGCACAGATACGCAGTATTTT.

This clone was observed a few times. The chain couples TRBV18 to TRBJ2-7, with D possibly TRBD1 on 5 matching bases. V lost 1 base and J 3 bases, leaving 16 bases between the germline ends. The CDR3 loop spans 16 amino acids. Germline lookup yields CDR1 KGHSH and CDR2 LQKENI. The CDR3 nucleotides read TGTGCCAGCTCACCACAGGACACCCTGCTGATCTACGAGCAGTACTTC. Translated, it gives CASSPQDTLLIYEQYF.

The table lists this clone with a few counts. The chain employs TRBV4-3 and TRBJ1-4, with TRBD1 matching over 7 bases. The CDR3 loop spans 16 amino acids. The germline V gene encodes CDR1 LGHNA and CDR2 YSLEER. V shed 4 bases and J 5 bases; nucleotides not matched to a gene: 10. CDR3 residues: CASSRAAGQENEKLFF. In DNA, the CDR3 is TGCGCCAGCAGCCGCGCGGCCGGACAGGAGAATGAAAAACTGTTTTTT.

The V gene is TRBV5-1, the J gene TRBJ2-5; 9 nucleotides align to TRBD1. The CDR3 sequence is 15 residues long. The V and J ends lost 4 bases and 4 bases, in that order; junction bases with no gene match: 8. From germline, CDR1 is SGHRS and CDR2 YFSETQ. The CDR3 region has the DNA TGCGCCAGCAGCGGGGGGAAGGACAGGGGAGAGACCCAGTACTTC. Translating it yields CASSGGKDRGETQYF.

There are a few counts of this clone. The rearrangement joins TRBV7-8 to TRBJ2-5; D unresolved. Between the trimmed V and J ends, which lost 0 bases and 6 bases, there was a span of 5 bases. Germline V lookup: CDR1 SGHVS, CDR2 FQNEAQ. This CDR3 is built from 12 residues. The CDR3 loop is CASSLALKTQYF. DNA of the CDR3: TGTGCCAGCAGCTTAGCGCTGAAGACCCAGTACTTC.

CDR3 protein: CASSLSGTSGANVLTF. CDR3 nucleotides: TGTGCCAGCAGTTTATCCGGGACCTCTGGGGCCAACGTCCTGACTTTC. This rearrangement joins TRBV27 to TRBJ2-6; D is possibly TRBD1 or TRBD2 (5 bases each). Germline assignment: CDR1 MNHEY and CDR2 SMNVEV (reference sequence). Trimming removed 0 bases at V and 0 bases at J, with 6 bases between. The CDR3 runs to 16 residues.

The V gene is TRBV7-3, the J gene TRBJ2-3; 7 bases align to TRBD1. From germline, CDR1 is SGHTA and CDR2 FQGTGA. Trimming cost V 1 base and J 4 bases; bases outside gene matches: 8. This CDR3 region has 16 residues. DNA of the CDR3: TGTGCCAGCAGCTTAAGGGGAACAGGGGTCGCAGATACGCAGTATTTT. It yields the protein CASSLRGTGVADTQYF. The full variable domain, with the rest looked up from reference TRBV7-3 and TRBJ2-3, is GAGVSQTPSNKVTEKGKYVELRCDPISGHTALYWYRQSLGQGPEFLIYFQGTGAADDSGLPNDRFFAVRPEGSVSTLKIQRTERGDSAVYLCASSLRGTGVADTQYFGPGTRLTVL.

This clone has just a few counts. The chain joins TRBV7-9 to TRBJ2-7; D is tentatively TRBD1 or TRBD2 (5 bases each). CDR1 and CDR2 from the germline V gene are SEHNR and FQNEAQ (reference sequence). This CDR3 is built from 13 residues. Trimming stripped 11 bases from V and 2 bases from J, with 16 bases between. The DNA for the CDR3 is TGTGCCGCGGGCGCGGCAGGGACCTACGAGCAGTACTTC. It translates to CAAGAAGTYEQYF.

The chain employs TRBV25-1 and TRBJ2-3, with D unresolved. The CDR3 contains 12 residues. Trimming left V 3 bases short and J 11 bases short, with 12 bases between. Per germline, CDR1 MGHDK and CDR2 SYGVNS. The CDR3 is CASSDAGFWQYF. CDR3 DNA: TGTGCCAGCAGTGACGCAGGTTTTTGGCAGTATTTT.

This clone appeared a few times. CDR3 protein: CASSQGDRGYEQFF. CDR3 nucleotides: TGTGCCAGCAGCCAAGGGGACAGGGGGTATGAGCAGTTCTTC. The rearrangement joins TRBV4-2 to TRBJ2-1; 11 bases agree with TRBD1. Unmatched junction bases numbered 1, after V lost 1 base and J lost 8 bases. The germline gives CDR1 LGHNA, CDR2 YNFKEQ. The CDR3 length is 14 residues.

The V call is TRBV28, the J call TRBJ2-1; 10 bases align to TRBD2. This CDR3 contains 15 residues. V was clipped by 7 bases and J by 6 bases; unmatched bases: 9. CDR1 is MDHEN, CDR2 SYDVKM, per germline. The CDR3 reads CASTLPASGSNEQFF. CDR3 DNA: TGTGCCAGCACCCTGCCGGCTAGCGGGAGCAATGAGCAGTTCTTC. Filled out from reference TRBV28 and TRBJ2-1, the complete variable domain reads DVKVTQSSRYLVKRTGEKVFLECVQDMDHENMFWYRQDPGLGLRLIYFSYDVKMKEKGDIPEGYSVSREKKERFSLILESASTNQTSMYLCASTLPASGSNEQFFGPGTRLTVL.

On this clone itself: Mismatch with germline at one junction end may stem from a read error. This sequence joins TRBV11-2 and TRBJ2-1, with 9 nucleotides matching TRBD2. The CDR3 extends over 13 amino acids. The germline gives CDR1 SGHAT, CDR2 FQNNGV. CDR3 region: CASSSRPGSGGIF. The CDR3 DNA follows: TGTGCCAGCAGTTCCCGCCCCGGGAGCGGGGGGATCTTC.

The chain couples TRBV7-2 to TRBJ2-7; D not resolved. The end of the DNA is better explained by TRBJ2-5, so the J call may be wrong. Germline CDR1 is SGHTA and CDR2 is FQGNSA. This CDR3 is built from 11 residues. In DNA, the CDR3 is TGTGCCAGCAGTCAGAGAGGGACCCAGTACTTC. This translates into CASSQRGTQYF.

This chain joins TRBV7-2 and TRBJ2-7; D is possibly TRBD2 (5 bases). This CDR3 region has 16 residues. Trimming cost V 2 bases and J 2 bases, with 16 bases left between them. Germline lookup yields CDR1 SGHTA and CDR2 FQGNSA. In nucleotides, the CDR3 is TGTGCCAGCAGCTTATTGGTGGGAGTTTTCCCCTACGAGCAGTACTTC. As protein: CASSLLVGVFPYEQYF.

This rearrangement joins TRBV27 to TRBJ1-5; no firm D call. The CDR3 loop spans 15 amino acids. Per the germline V gene, CDR1 is MNHEY and CDR2 is SMNVEV (reference sequence). V lost 5 bases to trimming and J lost 0 bases, with 11 bases between them. CDR3 sequence reads: CASSRARGSNQPQHF. CDR3 nucleotide sequence: TGTGCCAGCAGTCGGGCAAGAGGTAGCAATCAGCCCCAGCATTTT.

The chain recombines TRBV5-4 with TRBJ2-1; 13 bases are shared with TRBD2. After removal of 3 bases from V and 9 bases from J, the junction contained 3 bases not matched to a gene. Germline V gene data show CDR1 as SGHNT and CDR2 as YYREEE (reference sequence). The CDR3 is made up of 14 amino acids. Here the CDR3 DNA reads TGTGCCAGCAGCTCAACTAGCGGGAGGGCTGAGCAGTTCTTC. It yields the protein CASSSTSGRAEQFF.

The chain uses TRBV29-1 and TRBJ1-5, with 7 bases aligning to TRBD1. J was trimmed by 4 bases and V by 6 bases; bases with no gene match: 6. The germline V gene has CDR1 SQVTM and CDR2 ANQGSEA. There are 13 residues in the CDR3. CDR3 sequence (DNA): TGCAGCGTGGGGGGACAGATGAATCAGCCCCAGCATTTT. This gives the protein CSVGGQMNQPQHF.

The V call is TRBV28, the J call TRBJ2-2; no clear D gene. V lost 5 bases and J lost 3, with 13 bases in between. This CDR3 is 15 amino acids long. Looked up from germline, CDR1 is MDHEN and CDR2 is SYDVKM. CDR3 protein: CASSPWGPHTGELFF. The DNA of the CDR3 is TGTGCCAGCAGTCCCTGGGGTCCGCACACCGGGGAGCTGTTTTTT.

The genes are TRBV7-2 and TRBJ1-2; possible D gene TRBD1, 6 bases. CDR1 is SGHTA, CDR2 FQGNSA, per germline. Trimming removed 5 bases at V and 4 bases at J, with 11 bases between. The CDR3 has 13 amino acids. CDR3 in amino acids: CASSQGQLYGYTF. The CDR3 DNA follows: TGTGCCAGCAGCCAGGGGCAACTCTATGGCTACACCTTC.

This chain's CDR3 is CASSPHPAGSGETQYF. CDR3 coding DNA: TGTGCCAGCAGCCCCCATCCCGCCGGGAGCGGAGAGACCCAGTACTTC. The V gene is TRBV7-2, the J gene TRBJ2-5; perhaps TRBD2 as D (6 bases). Germline CDR1 reads SGHTA; CDR2 reads FQGNSA. V lost 5 bases, J lost 4 bases, and 20 bases lay in between. The CDR3 is 16 residues long.

The table lists this clone with a few counts. CDR3 nucleotides: TGTGCCAGCAGTTGGGGAGGGGCTAATGAAAAACTGTTTTTT. Protein product: CASSWGGANEKLFF. This rearrangement joins TRBV27 to TRBJ1-4; TRBD1 might be the D (5 bases). V lost 4 bases, J lost 3 bases, and 9 bases lay in between. The germline gives CDR1 MNHEY, CDR2 SMNVEV (reference sequence). The CDR3 runs 14 residues.